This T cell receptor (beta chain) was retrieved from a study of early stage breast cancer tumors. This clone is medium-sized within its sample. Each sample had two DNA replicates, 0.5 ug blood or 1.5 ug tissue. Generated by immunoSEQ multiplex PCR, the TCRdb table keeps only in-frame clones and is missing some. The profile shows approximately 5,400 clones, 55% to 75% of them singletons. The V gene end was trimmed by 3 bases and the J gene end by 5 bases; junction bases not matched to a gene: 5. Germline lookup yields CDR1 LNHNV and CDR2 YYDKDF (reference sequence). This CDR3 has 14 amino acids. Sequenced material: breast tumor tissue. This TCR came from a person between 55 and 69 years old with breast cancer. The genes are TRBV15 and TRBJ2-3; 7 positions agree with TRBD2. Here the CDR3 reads CATSSSSGVDTQYF. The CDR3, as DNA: TGTGCCACCAGCAGCTCCAGCGGGGTAGATACGCAGTATTTT.